The 10 T cell receptor beta chains reported below all come from one sample, sequenced in a study of cytomegalovirus exposure and HLA in healthy donors. Amplification used 60 Vbeta primers and 13 Jbeta primers. Clones were read by immunoSEQ multiplex PCR, and TCRdb kept only the in-frame ones, dropping some. Of a few hundred thousand clones listed, about 80% were seen once; the top ten hold about 1.4%. Sequenced material: PBMCs. These receptor sequences come from a girl under 18 in good health and CMV-seronegative.

J is TRBJ1-1 and V is TRBV4-3; TRBD1 is a possible D gene (5 bases). The CDR3 totals 14 residues. Trimming left V 2 bases short and J 0 bases short, with 7 bases between. Germline V gene data show CDR1 as LGHNA and CDR2 as YSLEER. CDR3 sequence: CASSQQGMNTEAFF. CDR3 DNA: TGCGCCAGCAGCCAACAGGGAATGAACACTGAAGCTTTCTTT.

The gene calls are TRBV27 and TRBJ2-1, with 10 bases that match TRBD2. The CDR3 extends over 17 amino acids. Germline lookup yields CDR1 MNHEY and CDR2 SMNVEV (reference sequence). Germline trimming cut 2 bases from V and 6 bases from J; bases unmatched to any gene: 10. The CDR3 here is CASSLMGLAGVFNEQFF. The CDR3 nucleotides are TGTGCCAGCAGTTTAATGGGGCTAGCGGGGGTTTTCAATGAGCAGTTCTTC.

The chain is built from TRBV28 and TRBJ1-2; 12 bases fit TRBD1. CDR1 and CDR2 (germline): MDHEN, SYDVKM. The CDR3 is 15 residues long. The ends lost 5 bases at V and 6 bases at J; junction bases unmatched: 7. CDR3 coding DNA: TGTGCCAGCAGTCACACCGGGACAGGGGGCCATGGCTACACCTTC. It is translated as CASSHTGTGGHGYTF.

The V call is TRBV10-3, the J call TRBJ2-7; 8 bases align to TRBD1. Looked up from germline, CDR1 is ENHRY and CDR2 is SYGVKD. This CDR3 is built from 13 residues. V gave up 6 bases and J gave up 2 bases; unmatched junction bases: 3. The CDR3 DNA reads TGTGCCATCAGACCGGGACAGGCCTACGAGCAGTACTTC. Translating it yields CAIRPGQAYEQYF.

V usage is TRBV19 and J usage is TRBJ1-2; D possibly corresponds to TRBD1 (5 bases). Per germline, CDR1 LNHDA and CDR2 SQIVND (reference sequence). The CDR3 spans 13 residues. Trimming pared 7 bases from V and 5 bases from J, leaving 14 bases between. CDR3 amino acids: CASNTGKAYGYTF. The CDR3 nucleotides are TGTGCCAGTAACACAGGAAAGGCTTATGGCTACACCTTC.

This clone has a single count. This rearrangement joins TRBV9 to TRBJ2-1; 10 nucleotides match TRBD2. From germline, CDR1 is SGDLS and CDR2 YYNGEE. The CDR3 covers 19 residues. Trimming at V came to 0 bases and at J to 9 bases, leaving 18 bases not matched to a gene. The CDR3 coding sequence is TGTGCCAGCAGCGTAGGACTAGCGGGTGGACTGGTGATTGAGGCTGAGCAGTTCTTC. Translating it yields CASSVGLAGGLVIEAEQFF.

This sequence joins TRBV19 and TRBJ1-5; D remains unclear. Trimming shortened V by 3 bases and J by 0 bases, and 12 bases separated the two germline ends. The germline V gene encodes CDR1 LNHDA and CDR2 SQIVND (reference sequence). The CDR3 loop spans 16 amino acids. The CDR3 region has the DNA TGTGCCAGTAGTATTGAGGTGGCCATTAGCAATCAGCCCCAGCATTTT. This codes for CASSIEVAISNQPQHF.

This chain uses TRBV10-3 with TRBJ2-5, with 9 nucleotides matching TRBD2. Germline values: CDR1 ENHRY, CDR2 SYGVKD. The CDR3 spans 15 residues. Germline trimming cut 7 bases from V and 7 bases from J; bases unmatched to any gene: 13. The CDR3 nucleotides read TGTGCCATCAATGGGACTAGCCCTCAGATAGGGACCCAGTACTTC. Encoded protein: CAINGTSPQIGTQYF.

Here the CDR3 reads CASSPDIAGSTGELFF. Here the CDR3 DNA reads TGTGCCAGCAGCCCGGATATCGCGGGAAGCACCGGGGAGCTGTTTTTT. J is TRBJ2-2 and V is TRBV5-6; TRBD2 is a possible D gene (6 bases). The germline CDR1 and CDR2 sequences are SGHDT and YYEEEE. The CDR3 consists of 16 residues. Trimming took off 4 bases at V and 4 bases at J, with 17 bases between the two ends.

The V gene is TRBV7-2, the J gene TRBJ1-2; no reliable D call. Trimming removed 3 bases from V and 4 bases from J, with 21 bases in between. This CDR3 comprises 17 residues. Germline loops: CDR1 SGHTA, CDR2 FQGNSA. CDR3 sequence reads: CASSFISSGMPPYGYTF. The CDR3 DNA sequence: TGTGCCAGCAGCTTCATCTCCTCGGGTATGCCCCCCTATGGCTACACCTTC.